Listed here are 20 T cell receptor beta chains from one sample, sequenced in a study of shared clonotypes between healthy human individuals. Profiling relied on immunoSEQ multiplex PCR, and the TCRdb table lists in-frame clones only, not all of them. This table holds over 850,000 clones, approximately 80% found once. The source material was memory CD4+ T cells from PBMCs. Sample subset: CD45RA-negative fraction. The receptors derive from a man between 18 and 35 years old in good health. Some clones in this sample may be carry-over from other donors' samples.

The chain uses TRBV2 and TRBJ2-1; D might be TRBD2 (5 bases). Trimming pared 2 bases from V and 12 bases from J, leaving 14 bases between. The CDR3 is made up of 13 amino acids. The germline V gene has CDR1 SNHLY and CDR2 FYNNEI. The CDR3 nucleotides read TGTGCCAGCAGTGAATTGTCGAGAGAGGGGCAGTTCTTC. It translates to CASSELSREGQFF.

This chain connects TRBV9 to TRBJ1-2; 7 bases line up with TRBD1. The CDR3 totals 14 residues. Trimming took 1 base from V and 2 from J; bases not matched to a gene: 2. The germline V gene has CDR1 SGDLS and CDR2 YYNGEE. CDR3 in DNA: TGTGCCAGCAGCGTACAACAGGGGAACTATGGCTACACCTTC. Amino acids: CASSVQQGNYGYTF.

Only a few counts were recorded for this clone. V is TRBV6-1 and J is TRBJ2-7; no clear D gene. The CDR3 extends over 13 amino acids. CDR1 is MNHNS, CDR2 SASEGT, per germline. Between the trimmed V and J ends, which lost 5 bases and 7 bases, there was a span of 15 bases. The CDR3, as DNA: TGTGCCAGCAGTTCTACAGCTACCCGGGAGCAGTACTTC. It encodes CASSSTATREQYF.

The V and J genes are TRBV6-6 and TRBJ2-2; D unclear. The CDR3 loop spans 13 amino acids. The V end was cut by 8 bases, the J end by 4 bases, with 11 bases between. The germline gives CDR1 MNHNY, CDR2 SVGAGI (reference sequence). CDR3 bases: TGTGCCAGCGGCCCTCGAGGCACCGGGGAGCTGTTTTTT. Translating gives CASGPRGTGELFF.

This clone occurred once. V is TRBV6-5 and J is TRBJ1-1; D gene uncertain. This CDR3 comprises 15 residues. The V gene lost 0 bases and the J gene lost 1 base, with 9 bases spanning the gap. The germline gives CDR1 MNHEY, CDR2 SVGAGI. The CDR3 nucleotides are TGTGCCAGCAGTTACTCTCCAGGAAGGAACACTGAAGCTTTCTTT. This gives the protein CASSYSPGRNTEAFF.

The J gene is TRBJ2-2, the V gene TRBV19, with 7 positions matching TRBD2. CDR3 size: 16 residues. CDR1 is LNHDA and CDR2 is SQIVND in the germline V gene (reference sequence). After removal of 3 bases from V and 4 bases from J, the junction contained 8 bases not matched to a gene. For the CDR3, the DNA is TGTGCCAGTAGTATTCGACTAGCCCGGAGCACCGGGGAGCTGTTTTTT. Protein sequence: CASSIRLARSTGELFF.

V usage is TRBV5-4 and J usage is TRBJ2-1, with 7 bases identical to TRBD2. Germline CDR1 and CDR2: SGHNT and YYREEE (reference sequence). The V and J ends lost 4 bases and 4 bases, in that order; junction bases with no gene match: 8. The CDR3 loop spans 15 amino acids. Written as DNA, the CDR3 is TGTGCCAGCAGCCCTGGGGCTAGCGGATACAATGAGCAGTTCTTC. It is translated as CASSPGASGYNEQFF.

The chain carries TRBV2 and TRBJ1-5; 9 bases line up with TRBD1. The CDR3 loop spans 16 amino acids. Trimming removed 6 bases from V and 5 bases from J; junction bases left unmatched: 11. CDR1 and CDR2 from the germline V gene are SNHLY and FYNNEI. The CDR3 region has the DNA TGTGCCAGCAGCGCCCCTGGGGGACAGGGAGATCAGCCCCAGCATTTT. Translated, it gives CASSAPGGQGDQPQHF.

Only a few counts were recorded for this clone. This sequence joins TRBV15 and TRBJ2-2; D might be TRBD1 or TRBD2, each matching 6 bases. The ends were cut back, 7 bases at V and 4 bases at J, with 13 bases in the middle. From germline, CDR1 is LNHNV and CDR2 YYDKDF (reference sequence). The length of the CDR3 is 14 residues. The CDR3 here is CATTAGTTTGELFF. DNA of the CDR3: TGTGCCACCACCGCGGGGACAACCACCGGGGAGCTGTTTTTT.

Turning to this clone: At the DNA level, this CDR3 is encoded by other sequences in the same sample as well. The CDR3 DNA reads TGCGCCAGCAGCTTAGGACAGGACACAGATACGCAGTATTTT. Translation: CASSLGQDTDTQYF. The chain uses TRBV5-1 and TRBJ2-3, with 7 bases aligning to TRBD1. This CDR3 has 14 amino acids. From germline, CDR1 is SGHRS and CDR2 YFSETQ. Germline trimming cut 2 bases from V and 2 bases from J; bases unmatched to any gene: 2.

This clone was seen a few times. The gene calls are TRBV18 and TRBJ2-7, with D maybe TRBD1 (6 bases). Germline V gene lookup returns CDR1 KGHSH and CDR2 LQKENI. The V gene lost 2 bases and the J gene lost 2 bases, with 10 bases spanning the gap. This CDR3 contains 14 residues. The CDR3 region has the DNA TGTGCCAGCTCACCATCCTGGGACACCTACGAGCAGTACTTC. Its translation: CASSPSWDTYEQYF.

This clone came up a few times. In DNA form, the CDR3 reads TGTGCCAGCAGCCAAGACCGGTCCAGAGCCACTAATGAAAAACTGTTTTTT. Protein product: CASSQDRSRATNEKLFF. The chain carries TRBV4-2 and TRBJ1-4; D gene uncertain. The germline V and J ends were trimmed by 0 bases and 2 bases, with 13 bases remaining between them. In germline, CDR1 is LGHNA, CDR2 YNFKEQ. This CDR3 region has 17 residues.

The rearrangement links TRBV7-2 to TRBJ2-1; D uncertain. The germline V gene encodes CDR1 SGHTA and CDR2 FQGNSA. Trimming stripped 8 bases from V and 7 bases from J, with 12 bases between. CDR3 size: 12 residues. This CDR3 is CASDSGGNEQFF. Written as DNA, the CDR3 is TGTGCCAGCGACTCGGGTGGGAATGAGCAGTTCTTC.

The chain joins TRBV5-1 to TRBJ1-2, with TRBD1 identical over 7 bases. The CDR3 consists of 14 residues. V lost 4 bases to trimming and J lost 3 bases; unmatched junction nucleotides: 6. Germline CDR1 and CDR2: SGHRS and YFSETQ. The CDR3 sequence: CASSAEGGYYGYTF. In DNA form, the CDR3 reads TGCGCCAGCAGCGCCGAAGGGGGCTACTATGGCTACACCTTC.

This chain joins TRBV28 and TRBJ2-7; 7 positions match TRBD2. J lost 4 bases, V lost 3 bases, and 6 bases had no gene match. CDR1 and CDR2 (germline): MDHEN, SYDVKM. The CDR3 is 14 residues long. The CDR3 protein is CASSFLTSFYEQYF. Written as DNA, the CDR3 is TGTGCCAGCAGTTTCTTGACTAGCTTTTACGAGCAGTACTTC.

The V gene is TRBV5-4, the J gene TRBJ1-2; the D gene is possibly TRBD1 (5 bases). Germline V gene lookup returns CDR1 SGHNT and CDR2 YYREEE (reference sequence). V lost 1 base, J lost 12 bases, and 16 bases lay in between. The CDR3 loop spans 13 amino acids. Written as DNA, the CDR3 is TGTGCCAGCAGCTTGTTTGTGGGGACGGAGCACACCTTC. As protein: CASSLFVGTEHTF.

This clone has only a few counts. This same CDR3 is encoded by further DNA sequences in the sample. The chain links TRBV9 to TRBJ2-5; 8 positions agree with TRBD2. The CDR3 runs 16 residues. CDR1 and CDR2 from the germline V gene are SGDLS and YYNGEE. V trimming: 0 bases; J trimming: 1 base; junction bases outside the gene matches: 5. CDR3 bases: TGTGCCAGCAGCGTAGGGGTAGCGGGGTTCCAAGAGACCCAGTACTTC. Its protein product is CASSVGVAGFQETQYF. Full variable domain (rest looked up from reference TRBV9 and TRBJ2-5): DSGVTQTPKHLITATGQRVTLRCSPRSGDLSVYWYQQSLDQGLQFLIQYYNGEERAKGNILERFSAQQFPDLHSELNLSSLELGDSALYFCASSVGVAGFQETQYFGPGTRLLVL.

V gene TRBV28 combines with J gene TRBJ1-2, with no clear D. CDR1 and CDR2 from the germline V gene are MDHEN and SYDVKM. The CDR3 totals 13 residues. V was clipped by 2 bases and J by 3 bases, with 7 bases between them. Here the CDR3 reads CASSLVLYYGYTF. In DNA, the CDR3 is TGTGCCAGCAGTTTAGTACTATACTATGGCTACACCTTC.

The chain couples TRBV7-3 to TRBJ1-1; maybe TRBD1 (5 bases). CDR1 is SGHTA and CDR2 is FQGTGA in the germline V gene. V lost 6 bases and J 5 bases, leaving 13 bases between the germline ends. This CDR3 is 13 amino acids long. CDR3 residues: CASRSGTSTEAFF. CDR3 in DNA: TGTGCCAGCAGATCCGGGACTTCGACTGAAGCTTTCTTT. Drawing the rest from reference TRBV7-3 and TRBJ1-1, the complete variable domain is GAGVSQTPSNKVTEKGKYVELRCDPISGHTALYWYRQSLGQGPEFLIYFQGTGAADDSGLPNDRFFAVRPEGSVSTLKIQRTERGDSAVYLCASRSGTSTEAFFGQGTRLTVV.

The V call is TRBV28, the J call TRBJ1-5; 7 positions agree with TRBD1. CDR1 is MDHEN, CDR2 SYDVKM, per germline. CDR3 size: 15 residues. The trim removed 5 bases at V and 6 bases at J, leaving 10 bases unmatched. DNA for the CDR3: TGTGCCAGCAGTCCCCAGGGGGGAACGGGTCAGCCCCAGCATTTT. This codes for CASSPQGGTGQPQHF.